This T cell receptor beta chain derives from a study of blood T cell repertoires in COVID-19. Only in-frame clones appear in the TCRdb table, and some are missing; sequencing was by immunoSEQ multiplex PCR. The repertoire includes approximately 160,000 clones, approximately 80% of them detected once, and about an eighth sits in the top ten. The sample consisted of peripheral blood. This TCR came from a man aged 65 to 79 who had recovered from COVID-19.

The CDR3 nucleotides are TGTGCCAGCAAAAATTCGGGCTCCTACAATGAGCAGTTCTTC. This gives the protein CASKNSGSYNEQFF. The chain has TRBV27 and TRBJ2-1; D not resolved. Looked up from germline, CDR1 is MNHEY and CDR2 is SMNVEV (reference sequence). The V and J ends lost 7 bases and 0 bases respectively, with 10 bases between them. The CDR3 runs to 14 residues.